The 32 T cell receptor beta chains presented below share a single source sample, sequenced in a study of blood T cell repertoires in COVID-19. Here immunoSEQ multiplex PCR was the method, and the copy in TCRdb shows in-frame clones only, minus some. The sample lists some 300,000 clones, almost 90% occurring once. The sequencing input was peripheral blood. The receptors stem from a woman in her thirties or forties with COVID-19, enrolled during active disease.

V usage is TRBV6-5 and J usage is TRBJ2-5; D not resolved. This CDR3 has 15 amino acids. V was clipped by 5 bases and J by 1 base, with 14 bases between them. CDR1 MNHEY and CDR2 SVGAGI come from the germline V gene. CDR3 amino acids: CASSSAGLGQETQYF. DNA for the CDR3: TGTGCCAGCAGTAGCGCCGGTCTAGGCCAAGAGACCCAGTACTTC.

The gene calls are TRBV29-1 and TRBJ1-1, with 7 bases aligning to TRBD1. This CDR3 has 18 residues. The V gene's germline CDR1 is SQVTM and CDR2 ANQGSEA. With V trimmed by 5 bases and J by 3 bases, 21 bases remained unmatched. The DNA for the CDR3 is TGCAGCGTTACCGACAGGGAGATCGTAGGGGGCTTACACACTGAAGCTTTCTTT. Encoded protein: CSVTDREIVGGLHTEAFF. Drawing the rest from reference TRBV29-1 and TRBJ1-1, the complete variable domain is SAVISQKPSRDICQRGTSLTIQCQVDSQVTMMFWYRQQPGQSLTLIATANQGSEATYESGFVIDKFPISRPNLTFSTLTVSNMSPEDSSIYLCSVTDREIVGGLHTEAFFGQGTRLTVV.

The chain combines TRBV11-2 with TRBJ2-7, with a possible D match to TRBD2 (5 bases). This CDR3 has 13 residues. CDR1 is SGHAT and CDR2 is FQNNGV in the germline V gene. Trimming cost V 6 bases and J 2 bases, with 11 bases left between them. CDR3 DNA sequence: TGTGCCAGCAGAGACGGAGGACCCTACGAGCAGTACTTC. It codes for CASRDGGPYEQYF.

Here the CDR3 DNA reads TGTGCCTGGAGTGCTGGGCTAGCGAATCCGAAAGGCATTCAGTACTTC. This gives the protein CAWSAGLANPKGIQYF. The V and J genes are TRBV30 and TRBJ2-4; D possibly corresponds to TRBD2 (6 bases). This CDR3 is built from 16 residues. Germline CDR1 is GTSNPN and CDR2 is SVGIG (reference sequence). The V end lost 1 base, the J end lost 9 bases, and 22 bases lay between the germline ends.

This sequence joins TRBV6-5 and TRBJ2-4; D not certain. With 8 bases removed from V and 0 bases from J, the gap between germline ends came to 14 bases. The CDR3 is 15 residues long. The germline gives CDR1 MNHEY, CDR2 SVGAGI. The CDR3, as DNA: TGTGCCAGCGTTGCGGCCCTGCTAGCCAAAAACATTCAGTACTTC. The encoded protein is CASVAALLAKNIQYF.

The chain joins TRBV10-3 to TRBJ1-2; TRBD1 agrees at 7 bases. Germline loops: CDR1 ENHRY, CDR2 SYGVKD. The CDR3 is made up of 13 amino acids. Trimming cost V 3 bases and J 3 bases; bases outside gene matches: 1. CDR3 region: CAISDTGDYGYTF. The DNA for the CDR3 is TGTGCCATCAGTGATACAGGGGACTATGGCTACACCTTC.

The chain uses TRBV5-1 and TRBJ1-1; D gene ambiguous. V lost 4 bases to trimming and J lost 0 bases, with 7 bases between them. This CDR3 is built from 13 residues. CDR1 and CDR2 from the germline V gene are SGHRS and YFSETQ. The CDR3 loop reads CASSGGLNTEAFF. CDR3 in DNA: TGCGCCAGCAGCGGAGGGCTGAACACTGAAGCTTTCTTT.

The V call is TRBV7-2, the J call TRBJ2-5; D is undetermined. This CDR3 spans 13 amino acids. Germline V gives CDR1 SGHTA, CDR2 FQGNSA. Trimming shortened V by 7 bases and J by 4 bases, and 13 bases separated the two germline ends. The CDR3 sequence: CASIPSLGETQYF. For the CDR3, the DNA is TGTGCCAGCATCCCATCCCTCGGAGAGACCCAGTACTTC.

This chain joins TRBV5-1 and TRBJ2-1, with TRBD2 identical over 8 bases. Germline V gene sequence: CDR1 SGHRS, CDR2 YFSETQ. The CDR3 spans 15 residues. Trimming took 3 bases from V and 8 from J; bases not matched to a gene: 10. The CDR3 DNA is TGCGCCAGCAGCTCTGCGACTAGCGCCGATGATGAGCAGTTCTTC. Residues: CASSSATSADDEQFF. The complete variable domain, with remaining parts taken from reference TRBV5-1 and TRBJ2-1, reads KAGVTQTPRYLIKTRGQQVTLSCSPISGHRSVSWYQQTPGQGLQFLFEYFSETQRNKGNFPGRFSGRQFSNSRSEMNVSTLELGDSALYLCASSSATSADDEQFFGPGTRLTVL.

This sequence joins TRBV21-1 and TRBJ1-1; TRBD1 is the table's D call and was not checked against the DNA. TRBV21-1 is a known pseudogene. The CDR3 spans 17 residues. The CDR3 is CASSKRWATALNTEAFF. DNA of the CDR3: TGTGCCAGCAGCAAAAGGTGGGCGACCGCCCTGAACACTGAAGCTTTCTTT.

CDR3 DNA sequence: TGTGCCAGCAAGGGACAGGGCCAAGAGACCCAGTACTTC. Translating gives CASKGQGQETQYF. V gene TRBV25-1 combines with J gene TRBJ2-5; 9 nucleotides agree with TRBD1. The trim removed 7 bases at V and 1 base at J, leaving 1 base unmatched. The CDR3 spans 13 residues. Germline CDR1 is MGHDK and CDR2 is SYGVNS.

J is TRBJ1-3 and V is TRBV6-2 or TRBV6-3; D may be TRBD1 (5 bases). The CDR3 totals 15 residues. Trimming removed 4 bases at V and 0 bases at J, with 10 bases between. CDR1 and CDR2 from the germline V gene are MNHEY and SVGEGT. The CDR3 sequence is CASSLDSRSGNTIYF. CDR3 in DNA: TGTGCCAGCAGTTTAGACAGCCGCTCTGGAAACACCATATATTTT.

The rearrangement joins TRBV5-6 to TRBJ2-5; D is uncertain. The germline V and J ends were trimmed by 2 bases and 5 bases, with 7 bases remaining between them. Germline CDR1 and CDR2: SGHDT and YYEEEE. The CDR3 runs to 12 residues. This CDR3 is CASSFSYETQYF. Here the CDR3 DNA reads TGTGCCAGCAGCTTTTCCTATGAGACCCAGTACTTC. Combining the CDR3 with reference TRBV5-6 and TRBJ2-5 gives the whole variable domain DAGVTQSPTHLIKTRGQQVTLRCSPKSGHDTVSWYQQALGQGPQFIFQYYEEEERQRGNFPDRFSGHQFPNYSSELNVNALLLGDSALYLCASSFSYETQYFGPGTRLLVL.

The rearrangement joins TRBV5-1 to TRBJ2-2, with 7 positions matching TRBD1. CDR1 and CDR2 (germline): SGHRS, YFSETQ. J lost 2 bases, V lost 0 bases, and 1 base had no gene match. This CDR3 region has 15 residues. CDR3 nucleotide sequence: TGCGCCAGCAGCTTGGGACAGGGCAACACCGGGGAGCTGTTTTTT. It is translated as CASSLGQGNTGELFF.

The rearrangement uses TRBV7-8 and TRBJ1-2; D perhaps matches TRBD1 (5 bases). CDR1 and CDR2 (germline): SGHVS, FQNEAQ. The CDR3 spans 17 residues. Trimming took 2 bases from V and 2 from J, leaving 18 bases between them. CDR3 coding DNA: TGTGCCAGCAGCTTACCGATCCAGGGTCTCTCCAACTATGGCTACACCTTC. As protein: CASSLPIQGLSNYGYTF. Drawing the rest from reference TRBV7-8 and TRBJ1-2, the complete variable domain is GAGVSQSPRYKVAKRGQDVALRCDPISGHVSLFWYQQALGQGPEFLTYFQNEAQLDKSGLPSDRFFAERPEGSVSTLKIQRTQQEDSAVYLCASSLPIQGLSNYGYTFGSGTRLTVV.

V is TRBV4-3 and J is TRBJ2-7; TRBD1 matches at 9 bases. J was trimmed by 3 bases and V by 1 base; bases with no gene match: 1. Germline V gives CDR1 LGHNA, CDR2 YSLEER. This CDR3 has 14 residues. The CDR3 DNA follows: TGCGCCAGCAGCCAAGTGGGACAGGGCTACGAGCAGTACTTC. It encodes CASSQVGQGYEQYF.

V is TRBV4-2 and J is TRBJ1-2; TRBD1 might be the D (5 bases). Germline CDR1 is LGHNA and CDR2 is YNFKEQ. Trimming removed 0 bases at V and 2 bases at J, with 13 bases between. The CDR3 runs 16 residues. As DNA, the CDR3 is TGTGCCAGCAGCCAAGATATGGCAGGGAAGAACTATGGCTACACCTTC. It is translated as CASSQDMAGKNYGYTF.

V gene TRBV19 combines with J gene TRBJ1-1; tentatively, D is TRBD1 (5 bases). Germline CDR1 reads LNHDA; CDR2 reads SQIVND (reference sequence). CDR3 length: 15 amino acids. V lost 2 bases to trimming and J lost 0 bases, with 10 bases between them. This chain's CDR3 is CASSISDRLNTEAFF. In DNA form, the CDR3 reads TGTGCCAGTAGTATATCCGACAGACTGAACACTGAAGCTTTCTTT.

V and J are TRBV7-2 and TRBJ1-3; D gene ambiguous. V was shortened by 5 bases and J by 0 bases, with 11 bases between the two germline ends. The CDR3 has 15 residues. Germline loops: CDR1 SGHTA, CDR2 FQGNSA. CDR3 in DNA: TGTGCCAGCAGCCCCCGTCGCAGCTCTGGAAACACCATATATTTT. Protein product: CASSPRRSSGNTIYF.

The V gene is TRBV27, the J gene TRBJ2-7; TRBD1 matches at 10 bases. Per the germline V gene, CDR1 is MNHEY and CDR2 is SMNVEV (reference sequence). J lost 6 bases, V lost 4 bases, and 9 bases had no gene match. This CDR3 has 15 residues. The CDR3 sequence is CASSYGPGQGSEQYF. For the CDR3, the DNA is TGTGCCAGCAGTTATGGGCCGGGACAGGGGAGCGAGCAGTACTTC.

The chain couples TRBV27 to TRBJ2-1; 10 positions agree with TRBD2. This CDR3 is built from 16 residues. J was trimmed by 7 bases and V by 1 base; bases with no gene match: 7. CDR1 and CDR2 (germline): MNHEY, SMNVEV (reference sequence). CDR3 nucleotide sequence: TGTGCCAGCAGTTTATATCTGGGGACTAGCGCGAATGAGCAGTTCTTC. This codes for CASSLYLGTSANEQFF.

V and J are TRBV6-5 and TRBJ1-2; TRBD1 agrees at 7 bases. Germline values: CDR1 MNHEY, CDR2 SVGAGI. This CDR3 is 13 amino acids long. V shed 7 bases and J 7 bases; nucleotides not matched to a gene: 9. CDR3 DNA: TGTGCCAGCACCGTCGGGCAGGGGGGTGGCTACACCTTC. It encodes CASTVGQGGGYTF.

The genes are TRBV6-2 or TRBV6-3 and TRBJ1-1; 8 bases are shared with TRBD1. CDR1 is MNHEY, CDR2 SVGEGT, per germline. Trimming took 0 bases from V and 7 from J; bases not matched to a gene: 7. This CDR3 comprises 15 residues. Written as DNA, the CDR3 is TGTGCCAGCAGTTACTCGAGTCAGGGGGCTGGTGAAGCTTTCTTT. This codes for CASSYSSQGAGEAFF.

The chain couples TRBV5-1 to TRBJ1-6; perhaps TRBD1 as D (6 bases). The germline V gene encodes CDR1 SGHRS and CDR2 YFSETQ. Trimming shortened V by 2 bases and J by 8 bases, and 11 bases separated the two germline ends. The CDR3 runs to 14 residues. The CDR3 loop is CASSLLEGDSPLHF. The DNA of the CDR3 is TGCGCCAGCAGCTTATTAGAGGGGGATTCACCCCTCCACTTT.

The sample holds one count of this clone. V is TRBV28 and J is TRBJ2-3; the match to TRBD1 covers 8 bases. With 11 bases clipped from V and 3 bases from J, the junction kept 13 bases outside the gene matches. This CDR3 has 15 amino acids. Germline CDR1 reads MDHEN; CDR2 reads SYDVKM. CDR3 sequence (DNA): TGTGCCCTCTTACCTAACAGGGGGAGGACAGATACGCAGTATTTT. The encoded protein is CALLPNRGRTDTQYF.

This rearrangement joins TRBV28 to TRBJ1-2; the match to TRBD1 covers 8 bases. Trimming took 5 bases from V and 6 from J; bases not matched to a gene: 5. Germline loops: CDR1 MDHEN, CDR2 SYDVKM. The CDR3 sequence is 13 residues long. The DNA of the CDR3 is TGTGCCAGCAGTAGGACAGGGCGGGATGGCTACACCTTC. Encoded protein: CASSRTGRDGYTF.

The chain carries TRBV5-6 and TRBJ1-6, with 7 bases lining up with TRBD1. The CDR3 is 15 residues long. The ends lost 4 bases at V and 7 bases at J; junction bases unmatched: 8. CDR1 is SGHDT and CDR2 is YYEEEE in the germline V gene. The DNA of the CDR3 is TGTGCCAGCAGCCCAGTACCAGGGGGAAATTCACCCCTCCACTTT. Translated: CASSPVPGGNSPLHF.

In its sample, this clone was seen once. The chain joins TRBV6-2 or TRBV6-3 to TRBJ2-2, with D perhaps TRBD1 (6 bases). The germline V and J ends were trimmed by 4 bases and 7 bases, with 16 bases remaining between them. The CDR3 runs to 15 residues. From germline, CDR1 is MNHEY and CDR2 SVGEGT. In DNA form, the CDR3 reads TGTGCCAGCAGTTCCAGGGTAGGGGGTAACGGGGAGCTGTTTTTT. The encoded protein is CASSSRVGGNGELFF.

The rearrangement joins TRBV7-2 to TRBJ2-5; 8 bases match TRBD1. V shed 3 bases and J 5 bases; nucleotides not matched to a gene: 2. This CDR3 has 13 residues. The germline CDR1 and CDR2 sequences are SGHTA and FQGNSA. The CDR3 nucleotides are TGTGCCAGCAGCTTGACAGGGGACGAGACCCAGTACTTC. Translated, it gives CASSLTGDETQYF. The whole variable domain, filled in from reference TRBV7-2 and TRBJ2-5, reads GAGVSQSPSNKVTEKGKDVELRCDPISGHTALYWYRQSLGQGLEFLIYFQGNSAPDKSGLPSDRFSAERTGGSVSTLTIQRTQQEDSAVYLCASSLTGDETQYFGPGTRLLVL.

The rearrangement links TRBV30 to TRBJ2-4; 7 bases line up with TRBD2. Germline values: CDR1 GTSNPN, CDR2 SVGIG (reference sequence). J was trimmed by 6 bases and V by 2 bases; bases with no gene match: 10. The CDR3 consists of 15 residues. CDR3 sequence: CAWSTSRGSGNIQYF. The CDR3 nucleotides read TGTGCCTGGAGTACCTCACGCGGGAGCGGAAACATTCAGTACTTC.

The chain joins TRBV4-3 to TRBJ1-4; the match to TRBD1 covers 10 bases. Germline V gene sequence: CDR1 LGHNA, CDR2 YSLEER. CDR3 length: 15 residues. V lost 3 bases, J lost 6 bases, and 4 bases stayed unmatched. For the CDR3, the DNA is TGCGCCAGCAGCCAGTTCGGGACAGGGGATGAAAAACTGTTTTTT. Translation gives CASSQFGTGDEKLFF.

The chain uses TRBV7-3 and TRBJ2-3; 13 positions agree with TRBD2. Germline CDR1 SGHTA, CDR2 FQGTGA. The J segment lost 2 bases and the V segment lost 0 bases, leaving 5 bases of the junction unmatched. The CDR3 spans 18 residues. The CDR3 protein is CASSLTGGLAGNTDTQYF. CDR3 in DNA: TGTGCCAGCAGCTTAACGGGGGGACTAGCGGGAAACACAGATACGCAGTATTTT.